This T cell receptor beta chain was profiled in a study of cytomegalovirus exposure and HLA in healthy donors. Both 60 Vbeta primers and 13 Jbeta primers went into the PCR. Only in-frame clones appear in the TCRdb table, and some are missing; sequencing was by immunoSEQ multiplex PCR. The sample includes more than 100,000 clones, around 72% seen only once; the top ten take less than 5%. Worth noting for this clone: The antigen is unknown.

General study results and limits: Later work found that TCR association rates differed between HLA loci; DRB1 had the most and HLA-C the fewest.

CDR1 SGHAT and CDR2 FQNNGV come from the germline V gene. The CDR3 totals 13 residues. Trimming stripped 5 bases from V and 1 base from J, with 8 bases between. This TCR derives from a man in his fifties or sixties in good health and CMV-seropositive. The chain is built from TRBV11-2 and TRBJ2-5; possible D gene TRBD2, 5 bases. The sequenced sample was PBMCs. The CDR3 coding sequence is TGTGCCAGCAGCAAGAGGGTCCAAGAGACCCAGTACTTC. Translation: CASSKRVQETQYF.